The TCR beta chain described here comes from a study of T cell responses to AZD1222 COVID-19 vaccine. Here immunoSEQ multiplex PCR was the method, and the copy in TCRdb shows in-frame clones only, minus some. The sample includes 130,000 to 150,000 clones, around 90% seen only once; the top ten take less than 2%. With 5 bases clipped from V and 6 bases from J, the junction kept 11 bases outside the gene matches. This CDR3 is built from 16 residues. From germline, CDR1 is WNHNN and CDR2 SYGVQD (reference sequence). Pooled together were second doses at about 4 or about 12 weeks. V usage is TRBV10-1 and J usage is TRBJ2-1, with TRBD2 identical over 9 bases. The origin of this receptor is an adult who received the AZD1222 COVID-19 vaccine. Source: peripheral blood, taken 28 days after the second AZD1222 dose. In DNA, the CDR3 is TGCGCCAGCAGTCCCTCGGCGGGGGGGCCGGTCAATGAGCAGTTCTTC. Translation: CASSPSAGGPVNEQFF.